These 32 T cell receptor beta chains came from one sample sequenced in a study of T cell clones after liver transplantation. Sequencing used immunoSEQ multiplex PCR; TCRdb keeps in-frame clones, though not all of them. The sample has around 19,000 clones, 88% seen once. The sequencing used CD8+ T cells from blood, collected before liver transplant. These receptors were taken from a human donor who received a liver transplant.

This chain connects TRBV2 to TRBJ1-1, with TRBD1 as a possible D gene (6 bases). The germline V and J ends were trimmed by 2 bases and 5 bases, with 9 bases remaining between them. Per germline, CDR1 SNHLY and CDR2 FYNNEI. This CDR3 comprises 13 residues. The DNA for the CDR3 is TGTGCCAGCAGTGAAAGGGGGGTAACTGAAGCTTTCTTT. Translated: CASSERGVTEAFF.

The rearrangement links TRBV6-6 to TRBJ1-1; the D gene is possibly TRBD1 (5 bases). Deletions cut 4 bases from V and 3 bases from J, with 12 bases between. CDR1 is MNHNY, CDR2 SVGAGI, per germline (reference sequence). There are 14 residues in the CDR3. The CDR3 loop is CASSSLGAHTEAFF. CDR3 bases: TGTGCCAGCAGTTCTCTAGGGGCGCACACTGAAGCTTTCTTT.

The V and J genes are TRBV29-1 and TRBJ2-7; 8 bases line up with TRBD2. This CDR3 has 15 amino acids. Germline V gene sequence: CDR1 SQVTM, CDR2 ANQGSEA. V lost 2 bases to trimming and J lost 0 bases; unmatched junction nucleotides: 6. CDR3 sequence: CSVEMGRGGSYEQYF. In DNA form, the CDR3 reads TGCAGCGTTGAAATGGGACGGGGGGGCTCCTACGAGCAGTACTTC.

The chain combines TRBV19 with TRBJ1-1; TRBD1 agrees at 8 bases. Germline V gives CDR1 LNHDA, CDR2 SQIVND (reference sequence). This CDR3 contains 14 residues. V was clipped by 8 bases and J by 6 bases; unmatched bases: 11. The CDR3 loop reads CASFLSGQGSEAFF. The CDR3 DNA is TGTGCCAGTTTTCTCTCAGGACAGGGCTCTGAAGCTTTCTTT.

The chain is built from TRBV7-8 and TRBJ2-7; 8 bases align to TRBD1. Germline CDR1 SGHVS, CDR2 FQNEAQ. This CDR3 spans 13 amino acids. J gave up 3 bases and V 7 bases, and 5 bases lay outside the gene matches. Written as DNA, the CDR3 is TGTGCCAGCAATTCAGGGGGCATCTACGAGCAGTACTTC. Protein: CASNSGGIYEQYF.

The rearrangement links TRBV28 to TRBJ2-7, with D unclear. The CDR3 runs to 14 residues. CDR1 MDHEN and CDR2 SYDVKM come from the germline V gene. Between the trimmed V and J ends, which lost 3 bases and 0 bases, there was a span of 9 bases. The CDR3 coding sequence is TGTGCCAGCAGTTTCATTCAGGCCTCCTACGAGCAGTACTTC. Translated: CASSFIQASYEQYF.

This chain joins TRBV27 and TRBJ2-1; TRBD2 matches at 13 bases. The length of the CDR3 is 15 residues. The V and J ends lost 5 bases and 5 bases, in that order; junction bases with no gene match: 3. CDR1 and CDR2 from the germline V gene are MNHEY and SMNVEV (reference sequence). CDR3 sequence reads: CASSPGLAGDNEQFF. The DNA for the CDR3 is TGTGCCAGCAGTCCCGGACTAGCGGGAGACAATGAGCAGTTCTTC.

The V and J genes are TRBV7-9 and TRBJ1-2, with 10 positions matching TRBD1. The ends lost 2 bases at V and 6 bases at J; junction bases unmatched: 9. The CDR3 runs 16 residues. The V gene's germline CDR1 is SEHNR and CDR2 FQNEAQ (reference sequence). In nucleotides, the CDR3 is TGTGCCAGCAGCTTAAAGCCGGGACAGGGGCACAATGGCTACACCTTC. The encoded protein is CASSLKPGQGHNGYTF.

This rearrangement joins TRBV7-9 to TRBJ1-1, with D unclear. The CDR3 has 12 amino acids. The V end was cut by 1 base, the J end by 0 bases, with 0 bases between. CDR1 and CDR2 from the germline V gene are SEHNR and FQNEAQ (reference sequence). CDR3 sequence: CASSLVNTEAFF. In nucleotides, the CDR3 is TGTGCCAGCAGCTTAGTGAACACTGAAGCTTTCTTT.

The rearrangement links TRBV6-5 to TRBJ2-1; D is possibly TRBD2 (6 bases). V was clipped by 5 bases and J by 7 bases, with 18 bases between them. Germline V CDR1 and CDR2: MNHEY, SVGAGI. CDR3 size: 15 residues. The DNA for the CDR3 is TGTGCCAGCAGTCCCGGGAGTGAACTTGGGAATGAGCAGTTCTTC. This codes for CASSPGSELGNEQFF.

The chain recombines TRBV6-6 with TRBJ1-1; 9 nucleotides line up with TRBD1. Per the germline V gene, CDR1 is MNHNY and CDR2 is SVGAGI (reference sequence). Trimming took 4 bases from V and 3 from J; bases not matched to a gene: 3. This CDR3 region has 14 residues. CDR3 DNA: TGTGCCAGCAGTTTCAACAGGGGGCACACTGAAGCTTTCTTT. It specifies CASSFNRGHTEAFF.

The chain is built from TRBV5-8 and TRBJ2-7, with TRBD2 matching over 9 bases. Germline CDR1 is SGHTS and CDR2 is YDEGEE. J was trimmed by 7 bases and V by 0 bases; bases with no gene match: 5. This CDR3 contains 14 residues. The CDR3 sequence is CASSLAGTSLEQYF. DNA for the CDR3: TGTGCCAGCAGCTTGGCCGGGACTAGCTTGGAGCAGTACTTC.

The chain employs TRBV28 and TRBJ1-1; D gene unclear. Trimming stripped 10 bases from V and 0 bases from J, with 12 bases between. The germline CDR1 and CDR2 sequences are MDHEN and SYDVKM. The CDR3 is 13 residues long. CDR3 region: CATSIYVNTEAFF. CDR3 sequence (DNA): TGTGCCACCTCAATTTACGTGAACACTGAAGCTTTCTTT.

CDR3 nucleotide sequence: TGTGCCAGCAGCTTACCACCAGGCTACGAGCAGTACTTC. It codes for CASSLPPGYEQYF. The chain combines TRBV7-8 with TRBJ2-7; D not resolved. The ends were cut back, 2 bases at V and 3 bases at J, with 8 bases in the middle. CDR3 length: 13 amino acids. From germline, CDR1 is SGHVS and CDR2 FQNEAQ.

This chain joins TRBV27 and TRBJ2-7; 10 positions match TRBD2. CDR3 length: 14 amino acids. The V segment lost 3 bases and the J segment 3 bases; nucleotides outside the gene matches: 2. Germline lookup yields CDR1 MNHEY and CDR2 SMNVEV (reference sequence). DNA of the CDR3: TGTGCCAGCAGTTTGGCTAGCGGGGGCTACGAGCAGTACTTC. This gives the protein CASSLASGGYEQYF.

V and J are TRBV28 and TRBJ2-7; 10 bases align to TRBD2. This CDR3 spans 16 amino acids. Germline V gene sequence: CDR1 MDHEN, CDR2 SYDVKM. The junction had 11 bases not matched to a gene; V was cut back by 7 bases and J by 2 bases. The CDR3 reads CASNAIPSGRAYEQYF. The CDR3 DNA reads TGTGCCAGCAACGCCATCCCTAGCGGGAGAGCCTACGAGCAGTACTTC.

For the CDR3, the DNA is TGTGCCAGCAGCCAAGAATTAGCGGGAGCCTACGAGCAGTACTTC. It encodes CASSQELAGAYEQYF. The genes are TRBV4-2 and TRBJ2-7, with 9 bases identical to TRBD2. The CDR3 runs 15 residues. Germline V gives CDR1 LGHNA, CDR2 YNFKEQ. The V and J ends lost 0 bases and 2 bases, in that order; junction bases with no gene match: 2.

The CDR3 coding sequence is TGTGCCAGCAGCGTAGGACCCCGGGAGACCTACGAGCAGTACTTC. Translated, it gives CASSVGPRETYEQYF. V and J are TRBV9 and TRBJ2-7; possible D gene TRBD2, 6 bases. V lost 0 bases to trimming and J lost 2 bases, with 12 bases between them. CDR1 is SGDLS, CDR2 YYNGEE, per germline. The CDR3 consists of 15 residues.

The chain couples TRBV4-1 to TRBJ2-7, with 7 nucleotides matching TRBD1. Germline lookup yields CDR1 MGHRA and CDR2 YSYEKL. The CDR3 runs 15 residues. V was clipped by 4 bases and J by 2 bases; unmatched bases: 8. The CDR3 sequence is CASSLGQAATYEQYF. The CDR3 region has the DNA TGCGCCAGCAGCCTAGGACAGGCAGCTACCTACGAGCAGTACTTC.

A single count supports this clone. V gene TRBV15 combines with J gene TRBJ2-5, with D unclear. Germline CDR1 and CDR2: LNHNV and YYDKDF (reference sequence). With 3 bases removed from V and 1 base from J, the gap between germline ends came to 3 bases. CDR3 size: 12 residues. In nucleotides, the CDR3 is TGTGCCACCAGCAGCCCCCAAGAGACCCAGTACTTC. Its translation: CATSSPQETQYF.

The rearrangement links TRBV2 to TRBJ2-7; 10 nucleotides align to TRBD1. Unmatched junction bases numbered 9, after V lost 5 bases and J lost 5 bases. Germline loops: CDR1 SNHLY, CDR2 FYNNEI. This CDR3 has 15 residues. The CDR3 loop reads CASSPISGTGDEQYF. The CDR3 DNA sequence: TGTGCCAGCAGTCCTATCTCCGGGACAGGGGACGAGCAGTACTTC. Filled out from reference TRBV2 and TRBJ2-7, the complete variable domain reads EPEVTQTPSHQVTQMGQEVILRCVPISNHLYFYWYRQILGQKVEFLVSFYNNEISEKSEIFDDQFSVERPDGSNFTLKIRSTKLEDSAMYFCASSPISGTGDEQYFGPGTRLTVT.

The chain joins TRBV27 to TRBJ1-1; D unresolved. The germline gives CDR1 MNHEY, CDR2 SMNVEV (reference sequence). This CDR3 has 16 amino acids. V was trimmed by 5 bases and J by 0 bases, leaving 16 bases between them. In nucleotides, the CDR3 is TGTGCCAGCAGTCCGCGGGCCGGAATCATGAACACTGAAGCTTTCTTT. This encodes CASSPRAGIMNTEAFF.

This rearrangement joins TRBV9 to TRBJ1-2; no definite D call. CDR3 size: 13 residues. Germline CDR1 SGDLS, CDR2 YYNGEE. The V end was cut by 3 bases, the J end by 8 bases, with 14 bases between. The DNA for the CDR3 is TGTGCCAGCAGCGAGGGCTCCCACCAAGGCTACACCTTC. Its translation: CASSEGSHQGYTF.

This clone came up once. J is TRBJ2-5 and V is TRBV25-1, with D maybe TRBD2 (5 bases). V gave up 5 bases and J gave up 1 base, with 8 bases separating them. Germline V gene sequence: CDR1 MGHDK, CDR2 SYGVNS. CDR3 length: 13 amino acids. CDR3 DNA sequence: TGTGCCAGCAGTCCTCGGGGCCAAGAGACCCAGTACTTC. It yields the protein CASSPRGQETQYF.

V gene TRBV5-1 combines with J gene TRBJ2-7; TRBD1 agrees at 10 bases. The CDR3 sequence is 17 residues long. Germline assignment: CDR1 SGHRS and CDR2 YFSETQ. J lost 2 bases, V lost 4 bases, and 12 bases had no gene match. This CDR3 is CASSPGTGVVVAYEQYF. Written as DNA, the CDR3 is TGCGCCAGCAGCCCCGGGACAGGGGTCGTCGTTGCCTACGAGCAGTACTTC.

This clone came up once. This chain links TRBV2 with TRBJ2-3; D is unclear. V was pared by 3 bases and J by 2 bases, with 18 bases between. Germline V lookup: CDR1 SNHLY, CDR2 FYNNEI. This CDR3 has 17 amino acids. The CDR3 DNA reads as TGTGCCAGCAGTGACCCTCCCGTGGCGGTACTCACAGATACGCAGTATTTT. Protein sequence: CASSDPPVAVLTDTQYF.

In this sample, this clone turned up a few times. The gene calls are TRBV11-2 and TRBJ1-1; D is uncertain. Trimming stripped 1 base from V and 7 bases from J, with 7 bases between. The CDR3 has 12 residues. Germline lookup yields CDR1 SGHAT and CDR2 FQNNGV. This CDR3 reads CASSLVWNEAFF. CDR3 sequence (DNA): TGTGCCAGCAGCTTAGTGTGGAATGAAGCTTTCTTT.

The chain uses TRBV11-2 and TRBJ2-7; tentatively, D is TRBD2 (5 bases). V gave up 5 bases and J gave up 6 bases, with 17 bases separating them. Germline loops: CDR1 SGHAT, CDR2 FQNNGV. The CDR3 covers 14 residues. CDR3 sequence (DNA): TGTGCCAGCAGCCGGTGGTGGGGTCTAGCCGAGCAGTACTTC. This sequence encodes CASSRWWGLAEQYF.

The chain carries TRBV9 and TRBJ2-5; D not certain. Germline V gives CDR1 SGDLS, CDR2 YYNGEE. The V end was cut by 3 bases, the J end by 2 bases, with 2 bases between. This CDR3 is built from 11 residues. The CDR3 region has the DNA TGTGCCAGCAGCGATCAAGAGACCCAGTACTTC. This translates into CASSDQETQYF.

The chain combines TRBV19 with TRBJ1-3; D ambiguous. V lost 7 bases, J lost 8 bases, and 9 bases lay in between. Germline-derived CDR1 and CDR2 are LNHDA and SQIVND (reference sequence). The CDR3 sequence is 11 residues long. The CDR3 loop is CASKFGHTIYF. The CDR3 bases are TGTGCCAGTAAGTTCGGGCACACCATATATTTT.

This chain uses TRBV4-3 with TRBJ1-1; no firm D call. Between the trimmed V and J ends, which lost 0 bases and 0 bases, there was a span of 11 bases. Per the germline V gene, CDR1 is LGHNA and CDR2 is YSLEER. The CDR3 extends over 16 amino acids. DNA of the CDR3: TGCGCCAGCAGCCAAGAAGGACCGGGGATGAACACTGAAGCTTTCTTT. Protein: CASSQEGPGMNTEAFF.

This chain joins TRBV29-1 and TRBJ2-2, with D possibly matching TRBD1 (6 bases). V gave up 8 bases and J gave up 2 bases, with 9 bases separating them. CDR1 and CDR2 (germline): SQVTM, ANQGSEA. There are 12 residues in the CDR3. The CDR3 DNA reads as TGCAGCTCCAGGGGAAACACCGGGGAGCTGTTTTTT. It translates to CSSRGNTGELFF.